These T cell receptor beta chains were read from a single sample in a study of PD-1 blockade in classical Hodgkin lymphoma. The assay was immunoSEQ multiplex PCR, and TCRdb's table has in-frame clones only and misses some. The table lists roughly 8,000 clones, approximately 90% of them singletons. The sample in question was CD4+ T cells from blood, obtained at baseline. Source of these receptors: a human donor with classical Hodgkin lymphoma. The CDR3 runs from the conserved cysteine through the conserved F or W.

cdr3_length	v_call	j_call	cdr3_aa
15	TRBV6-1	TRBJ2-3	CASRRLAAGTDTQYF
14	TRBV2	TRBJ2-1	CASNRLGPGDEQFF
11	TRBV29-1	TRBJ2-1	CSPKVYGEQFF
14	TRBV5-4	TRBJ2-3	CASSLSLGPDTQYF
15	TRBV5-4	TRBJ2-5	CASSPNRGRVETQYF
15	TRBV7-2	TRBJ2-5	CASSLGGRRGETQYF
13	TRBV18	TRBJ1-1	CASSPPDSPEAFF
15	TRBV10-3	TRBJ2-7	CAISEQRTGSYEQYF
15	TRBV2	TRBJ2-5	CASQRDSGRQETQYF
16	TRBV28	TRBJ2-5	CASSSIPTALQETQYF
14	TRBV30	TRBJ1-2	CAWTPEGGNYGYTF
13	TRBV7-3	TRBJ1-2	CASSLTFGLLPTF
14	TRBV18	TRBJ1-1	CASSPGTGPTEAFF
17	TRBV2	TRBJ2-7	CASSLRGRGKSSYEQYF
14	TRBV5-1	TRBJ1-6	CASSQQGGGSPLHF
16	TRBV4-2	TRBJ1-5	CASSQDRSRVDQPQHF
13	TRBV28	TRBJ2-7	CASRKGHSYEQYF
14	TRBV5-5	TRBJ2-2	CASSWSFTVGELFF
17	TRBV4-2	TRBJ1-1	CASSQGRTGGKNTEAFF
15	TRBV7-6	TRBJ2-1	CASSLDSLSYNEQFF
14	TRBV10-2	TRBJ1-1	CASRKDMRNTEAFF
17	TRBV27	TRBJ2-7	CASSLGQGGGVTYEQYF
15	TRBV5-1	TRBJ2-3	CASSLGEPPTDTQYF
15	TRBV7-2	TRBJ2-1	CASSLQAGGSDEQFF
16	TRBV4-2	TRBJ2-1	CASSQPGQRGKDEQFF
13	TRBV27	TRBJ2-3	CASGGASGDTQYF
15	TRBV30	TRBJ2-3	CAWTPGLAGADTQYF
15	TRBV2	TRBJ1-1	CASSVGDPGDTEAFF
13	TRBV29-1	TRBJ2-2	CSVGSGGIGELFF
12	TRBV2	TRBJ2-5	CASSERRETQYF
14	TRBV7-9	TRBJ1-2	CASSLDRGHSGYTF
15	TRBV19	TRBJ2-5	CASSMVTGYQETQYF
15	TRBV27	TRBJ2-1	CASTRAGGQGDEQFF
16	TRBV28	TRBJ1-1	CASTMTGGLMNTEAFF
19	TRBV11-2	TRBJ1-2	CASSLGLWDRGHWFYGYTF
15	TRBV7-3	TRBJ2-3	CASSFLAGGADTQYF
13	TRBV6-5	TRBJ2-5	CASSWTSQETQYF
14	TRBV28	TRBJ1-5	CASSLLQPYQPQHF
16	TRBV5-1	TRBJ2-1	CASRPQPGQIYNEQFF